These T cell receptor beta chains were read from a single sample in a study of T cells after yellow fever vaccination. TCRdb reprocessed the 5' RACE reads with MiXCR, giving one entry per CDR3 protein. In the table there are a few hundred thousand distinct CDR3 sequences, under 7.5% of which are singletons. Here the sequenced sample was PBMCs, taken 5 days after the yellow fever booster vaccination. These receptors were obtained from a man younger than 40 who received the YFV17D yellow fever vaccine. Each CDR3 is given with its conserved first and last residue. The order of the fields is J gene, clone size, V gene, D gene, CDR3 DNA, CDR3 protein. D genes are given only for firm matches. Only some rows state a clone size, as once, few, many or a class for expanded clones.

J: TRBJ2-7; size: -; V: TRBV6-5; D: TRBD2; DNA: TGTGCCAGCAGGTCCTCCGTAGCGGGAGGCACCTACGAGCAGTACTTC; CDR3: CASRSSVAGGTYEQYF
J: TRBJ1-2; size: few; V: TRBV6-5; D: TRBD1; DNA: TGTGCCAGCAGTTACGGGCAGGGGGGTAACTATGGCTACACCTTC; CDR3: CASSYGQGGNYGYTF
J: TRBJ2-1; size: few; V: TRBV7-9; D: -; DNA: TGTGCCAGCAGCTTAAGTCAGGATTACAATGAGCAGTTCTTC; CDR3: CASSLSQDYNEQFF
J: TRBJ1-2; size: -; V: TRBV12-3/TRBV12-4; D: -; DNA: TGTGCCAGCACCCTGGGGGGGTTCCATGGCTACACCTTC; CDR3: CASTLGGFHGYTF
J: TRBJ1-2; size: few; V: TRBV6-1; D: -; DNA: TGTGCCACCAACCCTGTTTTTTTGTCAGGGGCGCATGGCTACACCTTC; CDR3: CATNPVFLSGAHGYTF
J: TRBJ1-5; size: few; V: TRBV19; D: TRBD1; DNA: TGTGCCAGTAGGGGGGGGACAGGGGGTTTTCTCCGCAATCAGCCCCAGCATTTT; CDR3: CASRGGTGGFLRNQPQHF
J: TRBJ2-5; size: few; V: TRBV6-6; D: -; DNA: TGTGCCAGCACCGCACCCCAAAGGGAGACCCAGTACTTC; CDR3: CASTAPQRETQYF
J: TRBJ1-1; size: few; V: TRBV20-1; D: -; DNA: TGCAGTTCAACAAAGAACACTGAAGCTTTCTTT; CDR3: CSSTKNTEAFF
J: TRBJ1-5; size: -; V: TRBV28; D: TRBD1; DNA: TGTGCCAGCAGTTTCGGTGGGACAGGGTCTGGCAATCAGCCCCAGCATTTT; CDR3: CASSFGGTGSGNQPQHF
J: TRBJ2-2; size: -; V: TRBV18; D: -; DNA: TGTGCCAGCTCAGCCAGTGAGACCGGGGAGCTGTTTTTT; CDR3: CASSASETGELFF
J: TRBJ2-1; size: few; V: TRBV23-1; D: TRBD2; DNA: TGCGCCAGCAGTGGGAGACACATGGGACTAGCGAGCTACAATGAGCAGTTCTTC; CDR3: CASSGRHMGLASYNEQFF
J: TRBJ2-2; size: many; V: TRBV14; D: -; DNA: TGTGCCAGCAGCCGGAACGGCCGGGAGCTGTTTTTT; CDR3: CASSRNGRELFF
J: TRBJ2-5; size: few; V: TRBV10-3; D: TRBD2; DNA: TGTGCCATCGGAGCTAGCGGGACTCAGACCCAGTACTTC; CDR3: CAIGASGTQTQYF
J: TRBJ2-1; size: many; V: TRBV4-3; D: -; DNA: TGCGCCAGCAGCCCCGGCTTTGGCAATGAGCAGTTCTTC; CDR3: CASSPGFGNEQFF
J: TRBJ1-6; size: -; V: TRBV5-4; D: -; DNA: TGTGCCAGCAGCTTAGTGGACAAAGGCCTAATCTTT; CDR3: CASSLVDKGLIF
J: TRBJ2-1; size: few; V: TRBV12-3/TRBV12-4; D: -; DNA: TGTGCCAGCAGTTCACAGGGAGGGGAGCAGTTCTTC; CDR3: CASSSQGGEQFF
J: TRBJ2-5; size: many; V: TRBV29-1; D: -; DNA: TGCAGCGTTAGACAGTTCCCAGTTGAGACCCAGTACTTC; CDR3: CSVRQFPVETQYF
J: TRBJ1-5; size: -; V: TRBV6-1; D: -; DNA: TGTGCCAGCGGAATGGGTGGCAATCAGCCCCAGCATTTT; CDR3: CASGMGGNQPQHF
J: TRBJ2-1; size: -; V: TRBV19; D: -; DNA: TGTGCCAGTAGTTCTCTGCAAACTAGCTCCTACAATGAGCAGTTCTTC; CDR3: CASSSLQTSSYNEQFF
J: TRBJ1-4; size: many; V: TRBV27; D: -; DNA: TGTGCCAGCAGTGTGACAGGCCAGTTCGGGAAACTGTTTTTT; CDR3: CASSVTGQFGKLFF
J: TRBJ2-2; size: few; V: TRBV18; D: TRBD1; DNA: TGTGCCAGCTCACCTACACAGGGGACCGGGGAGCTGTTTTTT; CDR3: CASSPTQGTGELFF
J: TRBJ2-7; size: many; V: TRBV28; D: -; DNA: TGTGCCAGCAGTTTATTTACTTCTCCGCCTCCCCTTTCCTACGAGCAGTACTTC; CDR3: CASSLFTSPPPLSYEQYF
J: TRBJ2-2; size: few; V: TRBV20-1; D: TRBD2; DNA: TGCAGTGCTCGAGAACCGGACGAGCGGGACGGGGAGCTGTTTTTT; CDR3: CSAREPDERDGELFF
J: TRBJ1-4; size: -; V: TRBV15; D: -; DNA: TGTGCCACCAGCAGAGAAGGAGGGAGGGCTAATGAAAAACTGTTTTTT; CDR3: CATSREGGRANEKLFF
J: TRBJ2-7; size: many; V: TRBV11-3; D: TRBD2; DNA: TGTGCCAGCAGCTTAATTGGGACTAGCGGGAACTACGAGCAGTACTTC; CDR3: CASSLIGTSGNYEQYF
J: TRBJ1-4; size: few; V: TRBV19; D: -; DNA: TGTGCCAGTAGAACTGCAACTAATGAAAAACTGTTTTTT; CDR3: CASRTATNEKLFF
J: TRBJ1-4; size: many; V: TRBV27; D: -; DNA: TGTGCCAGCAGTACCCGGCGTAATGAAAAACTGTTTTTT; CDR3: CASSTRRNEKLFF
J: TRBJ2-3; size: -; V: TRBV9; D: TRBD2; DNA: TGTGCCAGCAGCGTTTCTAGCGGGAGGTCGGCAGATACGCAGTATTTT; CDR3: CASSVSSGRSADTQYF
J: TRBJ2-1; size: few; V: TRBV5-6; D: TRBD2; DNA: TGTGCCAGCAGCCCCGGACTAGGATTATACAATGAGCAGTTCTTC; CDR3: CASSPGLGLYNEQFF
J: TRBJ2-5; size: -; V: TRBV5-1; D: -; DNA: TGCGCCAGCAGCTTGGGACAACCCCAAGAGACCCAGTACTTC; CDR3: CASSLGQPQETQYF
J: TRBJ2-7; size: many; V: TRBV7-2; D: -; DNA: TGTGCCAGCAGCTGGGGAGCGAGGAGCTCCTACGAGCAGTACTTC; CDR3: CASSWGARSSYEQYF
J: TRBJ2-7; size: many; V: TRBV20-1; D: -; DNA: TGCAGTGCTAGAGGATTAGGTATCCACGAGCAGTACTTC; CDR3: CSARGLGIHEQYF
J: TRBJ2-2; size: many; V: TRBV29-1; D: TRBD2; DNA: TGCAGCGTTGATGGGGGGGTTAGTGCGGACACCGGGGAGCTGTTTTTT; CDR3: CSVDGGVSADTGELFF
J: TRBJ2-1; size: many; V: TRBV19; D: -; DNA: TGTGCCAGTAGCCGGGACGGGAGCTCCTACAATGAGCAGTTCTTC; CDR3: CASSRDGSSYNEQFF
J: TRBJ2-7; size: few; V: TRBV7-2; D: -; DNA: TGTGCCAGCAGCACCTGGACAGCCTACGAGCAGTACTTC; CDR3: CASSTWTAYEQYF
J: TRBJ2-1; size: few; V: TRBV7-9; D: -; DNA: TGTGCCAGCAGCCCCCGAGGGGCCGGGAATGAGCAGTTCTTC; CDR3: CASSPRGAGNEQFF
J: TRBJ2-3; size: few; V: TRBV29-1; D: TRBD2; DNA: TGCAGCGTAAAGGGACTAGCAGCTAGCACAGATACGCAGTATTTT; CDR3: CSVKGLAASTDTQYF
J: TRBJ2-7; size: few; V: TRBV21-1; D: -; DNA: TGTGCCAGCAGCCCGGAGGGGGAGGGGGCACGGAACGAGCAGTACTTC; CDR3: CASSPEGEGARNEQYF